The clone carrying this TCR beta chain was counted at least ten times. This specimen comes from a study of beta chain features in type 1 diabetes. The isolated RNA, all of it, was reverse transcribed, so expressed TCRB transcripts were what got sequenced. Clones were read by immunoSEQ multiplex PCR, and TCRdb kept only the in-frame ones, dropping some. The sample records under 900,000 clones, about a sixth being singletons. With 3 bases removed from V and 0 bases from J, the gap between germline ends came to 1 base. The CDR3 loop spans 12 amino acids. Germline CDR1 reads ENHRY; CDR2 reads SYGVKD. Material for sequencing was naive CD4+ T cells from blood. This receptor was identified in a young woman in good health. The chain carries TRBV10-3 and TRBJ2-3; D not resolved. As DNA, the CDR3 is TGTGCCATCAGTGACAGCACAGATACGCAGTATTTT. Its translation is CAISDSTDTQYF.